Listed below are T cell receptor beta chains from one sample, sequenced in a study of shared clonotypes between healthy human individuals. Profiled with immunoSEQ multiplex PCR; TCRdb holds only in-frame clones, not every one. The data hold fewer than 800,000 clones, with about 91% observed a single time. Material for sequencing was naive CD8+ T cells sorted from blood. The origin of the receptors is a man aged 25 to 40 in good health. The CDR3 runs from the conserved cysteine through the conserved F or W. D genes are given only for firm matches. Some rows mark clone size as missing; the rest say once, few, many or name a class of expanded clone.

d_call clone_size j_call v_call cdr3_nt cdr3_aa
. . TRBJ2-7 TRBV4-1 TGCGCCAGCAGCCAAGTAGAACAGGGAGGATACGAGCAGTACTTC CASSQVEQGGYEQYF
. . TRBJ2-7 TRBV7-6 TGTGCCAGCAGTCCATGGGGGTCAGCGGGCGTCCACGAGCAGTACTTC CASSPWGSAGVHEQYF
. . TRBJ2-2 TRBV7-9 TGTGCCAGCAGCCCACTCCCCTCGACGATAACCGCAATCGAGCTGTTTTTT CASSPLPSTITAIELFF
. . TRBJ2-7 TRBV29-1 TGCAGCGTTGAAGATATGGAACAGCGGGCAGGGGGATACGAGCAGTACTTC CSVEDMEQRAGGYEQYF
. . TRBJ2-1 TRBV4-3 TGCGCCAGCAGCCAAGATATGTTAGCCAAGGATGAGCAGTTCTTC CASSQDMLAKDEQFF
. few TRBJ2-7 TRBV7-9 TGTGCCAGCAGCCATCCCGACAACTACGAGCAGTACTTC CASSHPDNYEQYF
TRBD1 . TRBJ2-7 TRBV5-1 TGCGCCAGCAGCTTGGCCTCGGACAGGCTTCAAGACAAGCAGTACTTC CASSLASDRLQDKQYF
. . TRBJ2-7 TRBV4-3 TGCGCCAGCAGCCAAGATCGATACTACGAGCAGTACTTC CASSQDRYYEQYF
TRBD2 . TRBJ2-1 TRBV11-2 TGTGCCATCGGACTAGCGGGAGGCCACGTTCTTTACAATGAGCAGTTCTTC CAIGLAGGHVLYNEQFF
. . TRBJ2-1 TRBV5-6 TGTGCCAGCAGCGAGAGGGGGGTGAACAATGAGCAGTTCTTC CASSERGVNNEQFF
TRBD2 . TRBJ2-1 TRBV11-3 TGTGCCAGCAGCTTAGGTATGTTTGGAGCGGGAGGGCCCTCCTACAATGAGCAGTTCTTC CASSLGMFGAGGPSYNEQFF
. . TRBJ2-3 TRBV11-2 TGTGCCAGCAGCCGCCCGAAGGGGATACAGACCACAGATACGCAGTATTTT CASSRPKGIQTTDTQYF
TRBD2 . TRBJ2-2 TRBV14 TGTGCCAGCAGCCCTATAGCGGGTCTGAACACCGGGGAGCTGTTTTTT CASSPIAGLNTGELFF
TRBD1 . TRBJ2-1 TRBV7-6 TGTGCCAGCAGCTTACAACGACAGGGGGCCTCCTACAATGAGCAGTTCTTC CASSLQRQGASYNEQFF
. few TRBJ2-2 TRBV5-1 TGCGCCAGCAGCCAGGAGGGCGCCACCGGGGAGCTGTTTTTT CASSQEGATGELFF
. . TRBJ2-3 TRBV28 TGTGCCAGCAGTGCCCGCAGGACAGATACGCAGTATTTT CASSARRTDTQYF
. once TRBJ2-7 TRBV7-9 TGTGCCAGCAGCCGGATCCCCAAGACAGGCCACTACGAGCAGTACTTC CASSRIPKTGHYEQYF
TRBD2 . TRBJ2-3 TRBV28 TGTGCCAGCACACCCATCGGGACTAGCGGGACGACAGATACGCAGTATTTT CASTPIGTSGTTDTQYF
TRBD2 . TRBJ2-2 TRBV5-1 TGCGCCAGCAGCTTGTATCCTAGCGGTGAGAACACCGGGGAGCTGTTTTTT CASSLYPSGENTGELFF
TRBD2 . TRBJ2-5 TRBV11-2 TGTGCCAGCAGCTTTCGGTTACTAGCGGTCCAAGAGACCCAGTACTTC CASSFRLLAVQETQYF
. . TRBJ2-6 TRBV27 TGTGCCAGCAGTTCCTTGACTAGTACTGGGGCCAACGTCCTGACTTTC CASSSLTSTGANVLTF
. once TRBJ2-7 TRBV5-4 TGTGCCAGCAGCCCACAGGGATCACGGGCCTCCTACGAGCAGTACTTC CASSPQGSRASYEQYF
TRBD2 . TRBJ2-1 TRBV29-1 TGCAGCGTTGAACTAGCGGGAGGGCCGGTCAATGAGCAGTTCTTC CSVELAGGPVNEQFF
. . TRBJ1-1 TRBV15 TGTGCCACCAGCAGAGATGGGGACACTGAAGCTTTCTTT CATSRDGDTEAFF
. . TRBJ2-7 TRBV2 TGTGCCAGCAGTGAAAAGGTGGGGAGTCCCCCTCCCGAGCAGTACTTC CASSEKVGSPPPEQYF
. . TRBJ2-7 TRBV5-1 TGCGCCAGCAGCTTCGGGGCCTCCTACGAGCAGTACTTC CASSFGASYEQYF
TRBD2 . TRBJ2-1 TRBV6-6 TGTGCCAGCATGGAGCGGGAGTTCGGTGAGCAGTTCTTC CASMEREFGEQFF
TRBD2 . TRBJ2-7 TRBV27 TGTGCCAGCAGCCCAGGGCGGGAGAGGTACGAGCAGTACTTC CASSPGRERYEQYF
. . TRBJ2-1 TRBV29-1 TGCAGCGTTAGCCCGAACACCTTTCATTATAACAATGAGCAGTTCTTC CSVSPNTFHYNNEQFF
. . TRBJ2-1 TRBV6-1 TGTGCCAGCAGTCGACTAGACAATGAGCAGTTCTTC CASSRLDNEQFF
. . TRBJ2-3 TRBV6-4 TGTGCCAGCAGTGACCGGGTTAGTGGCGCAGATACGCAGTATTTT CASSDRVSGADTQYF
TRBD2 . TRBJ2-7 TRBV9 TGTGCCAGCAGCAGGAGCGGGAGGCCCTCCTACGAGCAGTACTTC CASSRSGRPSYEQYF
TRBD2 once TRBJ2-1 TRBV28 TGTGCCAGCAGTTTAAGGACTAGCGGGACGTTCTCCAATGAGCAGTTCTTC CASSLRTSGTFSNEQFF
. . TRBJ2-1 TRBV29-1 TGCAGCGTTGTACCGGGGCTGGATGAGCAGTTCTTC CSVVPGLDEQFF
TRBD1 . TRBJ2-7 TRBV30 TGTGCCTGGAGTGTAACAGGGGGCGAGCAGTACTTC CAWSVTGGEQYF
TRBD2 . TRBJ2-7 TRBV7-9 TGTGCCAGCAGTCGGATTACTAGCGCAAGCTCCTACGAGCAGTACTTC CASSRITSASSYEQYF
. once TRBJ2-5 TRBV7-9 TGTGCCAGCAGCTTATCAGCAGGGTCGCCCCAAGAGACCCAGTACTTC CASSLSAGSPQETQYF
TRBD1 . TRBJ1-4 TRBV11-2 TGTGCCAGCAGCTTCAGGGGGCGCGGGGCTAATGAAAAACTGTTTTTT CASSFRGRGANEKLFF
. . TRBJ1-1 TRBV19 TGTGCCAGTAGTACAGGAACAGCTAACACTGAAGCTTTCTTT CASSTGTANTEAFF
. once TRBJ1-1 TRBV28 TGTGCGACAACGGACGTAAGGAACACTGAAGCTTTCTTT CATTDVRNTEAFF
. . TRBJ1-5 TRBV21-1 TGTGCCAGCAGCATCCGTAATCAGCCCCAGCATTTT CASSIRNQPQHF
. . TRBJ1-1 TRBV27 TGTGCCAGCACGAGCGGTCCGGGGGTACTGAACACTGAAGCTTTCTTT CASTSGPGVLNTEAFF
TRBD2 . TRBJ2-1 TRBV11-2 TGTGCCAGCAGCTGGGGACTAGCGGGAGGTATATATGAGCAGTTCTTC CASSWGLAGGIYEQFF
TRBD2 . TRBJ2-4 TRBV4-1 TGCGCCAGCAGCCTTTCGACTAGCGGTGCCCTAGCCAAAAACATTCAGTACTTC CASSLSTSGALAKNIQYF
. once TRBJ2-7 TRBV18 TGTGCCAGCTCCGGCGGGACCCACTACGAGCAGTACTTC CASSGGTHYEQYF
. few TRBJ2-2 TRBV27 TGTGCCAGCAGTTGGAAAACCGGGGAGCTGTTTTTT CASSWKTGELFF
. . TRBJ2-3 TRBV11-3 TGTGCCAGCAGCAGCAGGACAGCCCCAGATACGCAGTATTTT CASSSRTAPDTQYF
. . TRBJ2-5 TRBV5-6 TGTGCCAGCAGCTTGGCCACTAGCCAAGAGACCCAGTACTTC CASSLATSQETQYF
TRBD2 . TRBJ2-2 TRBV7-9 TGTGCCAGCAGCTCGCTAGCGGAGACCACCGGGGAGCTGTTTTTT CASSSLAETTGELFF